Reported below is one TCR beta chain. TCRdb's table, derived via immunoSEQ multiplex PCR, lists solely in-frame clones and lacks some. The sample carries 250,000 to 300,000 clones, about 90% recorded once. The data originate from a study of blood T cell repertoires in COVID-19. Study details: Both acute and convalescent COVID-19 samples were obtained from the United States, Italy and Spain.

The trim removed 1 base at V and 5 bases at J, leaving 6 bases unmatched. The CDR3 spans 16 residues. CDR1 and CDR2 (germline): SGHRS, YFSETQ. The TCR originated in a woman aged 25 to 39 with COVID-19, enrolled during active disease. The source material was peripheral blood. V and J are TRBV5-1 and TRBJ2-7, with 13 bases aligning to TRBD2. The CDR3 region is CASSLLTSGGSHEQYF. CDR3 DNA sequence: TGCGCCAGCAGCTTGCTGACTAGCGGGGGGTCTCACGAGCAGTACTTC. Complete variable domain (other parts from reference TRBV5-1 and TRBJ2-7): KAGVTQTPRYLIKTRGQQVTLSCSPISGHRSVSWYQQTPGQGLQFLFEYFSETQRNKGNFPGRFSGRQFSNSRSEMNVSTLELGDSALYLCASSLLTSGGSHEQYFGPGTRLTVT.